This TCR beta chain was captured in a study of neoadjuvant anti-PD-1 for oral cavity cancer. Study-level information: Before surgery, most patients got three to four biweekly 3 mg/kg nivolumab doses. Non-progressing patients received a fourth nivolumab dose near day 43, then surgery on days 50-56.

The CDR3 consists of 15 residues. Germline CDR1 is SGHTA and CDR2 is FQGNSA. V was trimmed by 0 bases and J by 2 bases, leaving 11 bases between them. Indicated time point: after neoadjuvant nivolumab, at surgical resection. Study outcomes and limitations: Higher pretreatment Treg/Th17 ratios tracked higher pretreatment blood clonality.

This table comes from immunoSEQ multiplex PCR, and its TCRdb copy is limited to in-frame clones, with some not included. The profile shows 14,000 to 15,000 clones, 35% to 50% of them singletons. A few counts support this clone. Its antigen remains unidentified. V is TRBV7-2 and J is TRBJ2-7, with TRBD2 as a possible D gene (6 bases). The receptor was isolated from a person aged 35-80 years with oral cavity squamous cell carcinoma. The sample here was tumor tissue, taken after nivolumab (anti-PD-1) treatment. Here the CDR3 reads CASSLARGSAYEQYF. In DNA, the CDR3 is TGTGCCAGCAGCTTAGCCCGGGGGTCGGCCTACGAGCAGTACTTC.